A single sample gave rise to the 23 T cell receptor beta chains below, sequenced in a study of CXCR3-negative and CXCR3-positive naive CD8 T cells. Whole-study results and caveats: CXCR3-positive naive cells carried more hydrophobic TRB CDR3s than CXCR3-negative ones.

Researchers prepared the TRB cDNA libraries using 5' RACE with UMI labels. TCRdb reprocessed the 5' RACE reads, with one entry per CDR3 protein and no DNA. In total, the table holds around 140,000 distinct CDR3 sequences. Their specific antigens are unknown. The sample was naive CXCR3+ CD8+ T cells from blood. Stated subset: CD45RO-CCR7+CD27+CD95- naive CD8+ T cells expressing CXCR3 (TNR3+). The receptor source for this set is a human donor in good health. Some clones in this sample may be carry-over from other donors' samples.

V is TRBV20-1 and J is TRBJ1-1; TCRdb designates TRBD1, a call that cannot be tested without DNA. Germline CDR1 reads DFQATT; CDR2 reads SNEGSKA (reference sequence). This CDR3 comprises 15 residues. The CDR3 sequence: CSADPLGVMNTEAFF.

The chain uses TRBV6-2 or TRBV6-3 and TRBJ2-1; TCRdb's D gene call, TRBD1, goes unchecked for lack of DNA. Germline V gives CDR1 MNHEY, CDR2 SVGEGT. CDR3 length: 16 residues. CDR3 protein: CASSYPGTGEFDEQFF.

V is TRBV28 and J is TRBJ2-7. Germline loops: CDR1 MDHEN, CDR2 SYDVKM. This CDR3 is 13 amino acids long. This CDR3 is CASRDPGTYEQYF.

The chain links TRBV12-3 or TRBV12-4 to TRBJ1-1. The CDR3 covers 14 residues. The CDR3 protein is CASSYRSANTEAFF.

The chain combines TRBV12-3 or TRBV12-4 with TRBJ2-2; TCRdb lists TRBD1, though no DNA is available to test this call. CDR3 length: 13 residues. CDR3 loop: CASSLDRPGELFF.

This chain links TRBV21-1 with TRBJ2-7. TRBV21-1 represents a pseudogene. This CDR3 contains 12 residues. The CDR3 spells CASSWVVGEQYF.

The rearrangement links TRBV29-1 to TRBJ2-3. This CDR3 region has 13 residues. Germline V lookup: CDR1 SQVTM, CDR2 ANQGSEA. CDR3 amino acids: CSVEAWSTDTQYF.

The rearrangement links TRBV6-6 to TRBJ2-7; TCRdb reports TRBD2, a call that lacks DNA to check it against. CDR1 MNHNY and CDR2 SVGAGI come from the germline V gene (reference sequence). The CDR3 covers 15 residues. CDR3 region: CASSDPGLASYEQYF.

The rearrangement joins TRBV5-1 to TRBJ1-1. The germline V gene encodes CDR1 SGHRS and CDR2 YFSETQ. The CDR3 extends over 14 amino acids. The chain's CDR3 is CASSLETMNTEAFF. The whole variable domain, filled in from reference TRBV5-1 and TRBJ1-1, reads KAGVTQTPRYLIKTRGQQVTLSCSPISGHRSVSWYQQTPGQGLQFLFEYFSETQRNKGNFPGRFSGRQFSNSRSEMNVSTLELGDSALYLCASSLETMNTEAFFGQGTRLTVV.

The CDR3 sequence is CASSPGSNEKLFF. The chain has TRBV12-3 or TRBV12-4 and TRBJ1-4; TCRdb calls TRBD1, which cannot be checked without DNA. The CDR3 consists of 13 residues.

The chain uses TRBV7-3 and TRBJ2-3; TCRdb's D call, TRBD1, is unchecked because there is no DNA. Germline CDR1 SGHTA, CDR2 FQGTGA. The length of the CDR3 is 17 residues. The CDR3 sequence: CASSLTSWDREGDTQYF.

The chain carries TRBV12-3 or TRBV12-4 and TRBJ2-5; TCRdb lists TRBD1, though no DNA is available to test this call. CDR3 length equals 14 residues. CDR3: CASSSPGAQETQYF.

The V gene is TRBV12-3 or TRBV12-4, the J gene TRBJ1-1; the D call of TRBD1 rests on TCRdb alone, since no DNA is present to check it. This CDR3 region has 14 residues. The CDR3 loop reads CASSGTGRHTEAFF.

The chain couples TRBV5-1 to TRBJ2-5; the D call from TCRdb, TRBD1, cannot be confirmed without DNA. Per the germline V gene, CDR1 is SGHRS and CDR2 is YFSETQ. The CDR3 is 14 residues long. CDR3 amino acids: CASSPEDSFETQYF.

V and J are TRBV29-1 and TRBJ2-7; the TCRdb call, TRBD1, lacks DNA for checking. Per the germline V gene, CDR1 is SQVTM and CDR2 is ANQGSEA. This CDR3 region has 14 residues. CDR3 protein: CSAETGTGRAEQYF.

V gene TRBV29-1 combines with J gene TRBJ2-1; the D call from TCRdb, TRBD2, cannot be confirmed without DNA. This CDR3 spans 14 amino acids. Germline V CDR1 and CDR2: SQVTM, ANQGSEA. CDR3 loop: CSVESRVSYNEQFF.

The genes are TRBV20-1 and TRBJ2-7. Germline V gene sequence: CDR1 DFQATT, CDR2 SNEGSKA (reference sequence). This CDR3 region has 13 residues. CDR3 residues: CSARDVRSYEQYF.

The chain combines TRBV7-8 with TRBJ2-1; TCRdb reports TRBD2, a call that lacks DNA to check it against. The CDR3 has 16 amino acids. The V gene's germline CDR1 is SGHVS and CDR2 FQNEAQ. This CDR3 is CASSLDLAEGHDEQFF.

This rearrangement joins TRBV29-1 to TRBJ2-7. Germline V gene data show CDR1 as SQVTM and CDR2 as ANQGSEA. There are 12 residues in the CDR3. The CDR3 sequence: CSVENSAYEQYF.

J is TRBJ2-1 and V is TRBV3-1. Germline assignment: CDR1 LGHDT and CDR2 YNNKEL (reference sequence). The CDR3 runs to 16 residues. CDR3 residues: CASSQDLLTRNNEQFF.

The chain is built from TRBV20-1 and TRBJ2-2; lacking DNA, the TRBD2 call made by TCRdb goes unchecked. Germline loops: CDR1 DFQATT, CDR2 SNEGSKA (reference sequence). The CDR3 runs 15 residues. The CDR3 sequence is CSASGLAGGIGELFF.

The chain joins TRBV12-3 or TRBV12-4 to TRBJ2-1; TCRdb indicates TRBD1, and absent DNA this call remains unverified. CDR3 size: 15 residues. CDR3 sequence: CASSTPGQGLNEQFF.

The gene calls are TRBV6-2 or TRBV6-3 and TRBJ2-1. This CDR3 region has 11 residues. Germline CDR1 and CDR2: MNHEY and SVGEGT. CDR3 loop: CASSPYNEQFF.